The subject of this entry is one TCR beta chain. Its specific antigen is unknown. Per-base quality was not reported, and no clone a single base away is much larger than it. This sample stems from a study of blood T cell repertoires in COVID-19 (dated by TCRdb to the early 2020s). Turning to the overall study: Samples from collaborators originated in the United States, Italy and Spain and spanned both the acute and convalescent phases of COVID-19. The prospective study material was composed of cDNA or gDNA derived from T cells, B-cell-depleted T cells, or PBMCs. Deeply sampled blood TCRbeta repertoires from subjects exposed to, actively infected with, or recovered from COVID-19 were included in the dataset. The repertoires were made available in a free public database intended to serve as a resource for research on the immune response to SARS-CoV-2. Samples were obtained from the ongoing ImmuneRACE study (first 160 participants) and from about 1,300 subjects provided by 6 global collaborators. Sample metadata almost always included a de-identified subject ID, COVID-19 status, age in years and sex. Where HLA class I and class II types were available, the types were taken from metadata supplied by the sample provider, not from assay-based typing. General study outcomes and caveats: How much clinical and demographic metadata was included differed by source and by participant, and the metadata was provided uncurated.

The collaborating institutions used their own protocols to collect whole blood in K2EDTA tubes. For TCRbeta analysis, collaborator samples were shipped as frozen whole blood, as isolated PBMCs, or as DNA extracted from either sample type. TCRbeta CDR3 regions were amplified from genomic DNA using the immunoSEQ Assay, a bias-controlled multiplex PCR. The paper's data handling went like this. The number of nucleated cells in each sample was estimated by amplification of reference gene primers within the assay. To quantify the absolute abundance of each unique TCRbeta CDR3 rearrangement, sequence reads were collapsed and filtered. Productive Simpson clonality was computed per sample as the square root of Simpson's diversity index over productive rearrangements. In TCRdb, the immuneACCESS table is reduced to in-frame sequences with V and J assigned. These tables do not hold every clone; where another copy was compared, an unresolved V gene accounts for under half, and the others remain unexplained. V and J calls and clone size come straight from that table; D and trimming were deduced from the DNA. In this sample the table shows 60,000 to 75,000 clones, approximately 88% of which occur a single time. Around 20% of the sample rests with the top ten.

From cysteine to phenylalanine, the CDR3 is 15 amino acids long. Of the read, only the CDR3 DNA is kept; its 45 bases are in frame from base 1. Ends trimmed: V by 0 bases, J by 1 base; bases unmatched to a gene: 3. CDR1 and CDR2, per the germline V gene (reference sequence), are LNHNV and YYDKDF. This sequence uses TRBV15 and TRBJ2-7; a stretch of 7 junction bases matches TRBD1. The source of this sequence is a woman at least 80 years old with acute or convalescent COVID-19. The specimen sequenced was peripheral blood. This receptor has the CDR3 CATSRDWGQSYEQYF. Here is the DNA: TGTGCCACCAGCAGAGATTGGGGACAGTCCTACGAGCAGTACTTC.